This T cell receptor beta chain was captured in a study of CD8 T cells in Susac syndrome. With random hexamers, about 0.45 to 1 ug RNA was reverse transcribed. Multiplex PCR with immunoSEQ amplified the TCR beta CDR3 across 54 Vbeta and 13 Jbeta. TCRdb reprocessed the immunoSEQ multiplex PCR reads with MiXCR, giving one entry per CDR3 protein. The sample shows approximately 140,000 distinct CDR3 sequences, about 95% of them seen only once. Germline-derived CDR1 and CDR2 are MNHEY and SVGAGI. This CDR3 is 15 amino acids long. V lost 2 bases and J lost 2; bases outside the gene matches: 4. Blood CD8+ and CD4+ T cells underwent high-throughput TCR beta sequencing. The sample holds a few counts of this clonotype.

Source material: CD4+ T cells from PBMCs. This receptor was identified in a human donor with multiple sclerosis. The V and J genes are TRBV6-5 and TRBJ1-2; 8 bases agree with TRBD1. The CDR3 sequence is CASSYTGTGNYGYTF. The CDR3 DNA follows: TGTGCCAGCAGTTACACCGGGACAGGCAACTATGGCTACACCTTC.